Below are 13 T cell receptor beta chains sequenced from a single sample in a study of cytomegalovirus exposure and HLA in healthy donors. The primer mix had 60 Vbeta and 13 Jbeta primers. Using immunoSEQ multiplex PCR, the repertoire was profiled, and TCRdb retains in-frame clones only, with some absent. The repertoire includes around 94,000 clones, around four fifths of them detected once, and approximately 5% sits in the top ten. Sequenced sample: PBMCs. These receptors originate from a woman between 40 and 50 years old in good health and CMV-seronegative.

The J gene is TRBJ2-7, the V gene TRBV7-3, with D tentatively TRBD2 (7 bases). V lost 3 bases and J 2 bases, leaving 14 bases between the germline ends. Germline-derived CDR1 and CDR2 are SGHTA and FQGTGA. This CDR3 has 15 residues. The CDR3 nucleotides are TGTGCCAGCAGCTTTGACGGGGGGCTAACCTACGAGCAGTACTTC. Its protein is CASSFDGGLTYEQYF.

The chain couples TRBV7-9 to TRBJ1-5, with D possibly matching TRBD1 (5 bases). V lost 5 bases and J 4 bases, leaving 18 bases between the germline ends. The CDR3 contains 16 residues. Per germline, CDR1 SEHNR and CDR2 FQNEAQ (reference sequence). In nucleotides, the CDR3 is TGTGCCAGCAGCCCGTACCACAGTGGGGCAAATCAGCCCCAGCATTTT. Translation: CASSPYHSGANQPQHF.

The sample holds one count of this clone. This chain links TRBV28 with TRBJ2-7, with 9 bases aligning to TRBD2. The CDR3 has 14 residues. Germline CDR1 MDHEN, CDR2 SYDVKM. V trimming: 7 bases; J trimming: 3 bases; junction bases outside the gene matches: 7. The CDR3 here is CASNRRSGGYEQYF. CDR3 nucleotide sequence: TGTGCCAGCAATAGGCGTAGCGGGGGCTACGAGCAGTACTTC.

The table lists this clone with a few counts. This chain joins TRBV13 and TRBJ2-1, with TRBD2 matching 11 bases. Germline V CDR1 and CDR2: PRHDT, FYEKMQ (reference sequence). CDR3 length equals 16 residues. V lost 2 bases, J lost 6 bases, and 6 bases stayed unmatched. CDR3 sequence (DNA): TGTGCCAGCAGCTTACGTCTAGCGGGAGGAGGCAATGAGCAGTTCTTC. Its protein is CASSLRLAGGGNEQFF.

As to this clone: At one boundary the junction diverges from the germline segment, which might be a read error. This sequence joins TRBV7-9 and TRBJ2-3; the match to TRBD1 covers 7 bases. The CDR3 contains 16 residues. Germline V CDR1 and CDR2: SEHNR, FQNEAQ (reference sequence). The CDR3 DNA sequence: TGTGCCAGCACCTTAGGGGGCTCACCTACCACAGATACGCAGTATTTT. Amino acids: CASTLGGSPTTDTQYF.

The V gene is TRBV6-6, the J gene TRBJ1-6; 8 bases line up with TRBD1. Per the germline V gene, CDR1 is MNHNY and CDR2 is SVGAGI (reference sequence). With V trimmed by 9 bases and J by 5 bases, 6 bases remained unmatched. The CDR3 totals 14 residues. The CDR3: CASRQGTDNSPLHF. The CDR3 bases are TGTGCCAGTCGACAGGGGACCGATAATTCACCCCTCCACTTT.

This clone was observed a single time. The chain employs TRBV6-1 and TRBJ2-3; no reliable D call. Germline loops: CDR1 MNHNS, CDR2 SASEGT. There are 12 residues in the CDR3. Trimming cost V 5 bases and J 4 bases, with 7 bases left between them. CDR3 amino acids: CASSPLADTQYF. The CDR3 DNA reads TGTGCCAGCAGTCCTCTAGCAGATACGCAGTATTTT.

V gene TRBV20-1 combines with J gene TRBJ1-1; D gene uncertain. Per germline, CDR1 DFQATT and CDR2 SNEGSKA (reference sequence). CDR3 length equals 11 residues. V lost 5 bases to trimming and J lost 3 bases, with 7 bases between them. This chain's CDR3 is CSASEYTEAFF. DNA for the CDR3: TGCAGTGCTTCGGAGTACACTGAAGCTTTCTTT.

V usage is TRBV18 and J usage is TRBJ1-5, with 8 bases matching TRBD1. This CDR3 spans 15 amino acids. Unmatched junction bases numbered 8, after V lost 2 bases and J lost 8 bases. The germline CDR1 and CDR2 sequences are KGHSH and LQKENI. The CDR3 loop is CASSPSQGASEPQHF. The CDR3 coding sequence is TGTGCCAGCTCACCATCGCAGGGGGCAAGTGAGCCCCAGCATTTT.

This chain joins TRBV6-5 and TRBJ2-7; D possibly corresponds to TRBD1 (5 bases). V lost 4 bases and J 3 bases, leaving 10 bases between the germline ends. From germline, CDR1 is MNHEY and CDR2 SVGAGI. This CDR3 spans 13 amino acids. The CDR3 DNA sequence: TGTGCCAGCAGTTCCAGGACACACTACGAGCAGTACTTC. Translating it yields CASSSRTHYEQYF.

This chain links TRBV2 with TRBJ1-5, with a weak D call TRBD1 (6 bases). CDR1 and CDR2 from the germline V gene are SNHLY and FYNNEI. CDR3 size: 15 residues. Trimming cost V 4 bases and J 2 bases, with 12 bases left between them. The CDR3 region has the DNA TGTGCCAGCAGTGGAGGGCCAGGGGGCAATCAGCCCCAGCATTTT. Its protein product is CASSGGPGGNQPQHF.

The table lists this clone with a few counts. This chain connects TRBV7-3 to TRBJ2-1; 11 bases fit TRBD2. This CDR3 has 16 residues. V dropped 4 bases and J dropped 9; count of bases not matched to a gene: 11. CDR1 is SGHTA and CDR2 is FQGTGA in the germline V gene. CDR3 residues: CASSSVAGGPKGEQFF. DNA of the CDR3: TGTGCCAGCAGCTCGGTAGCGGGGGGGCCTAAGGGTGAGCAGTTCTTC.

The rearrangement uses TRBV11-2 and TRBJ1-1; D is ambiguous. Germline CDR1 SGHAT, CDR2 FQNNGV. Trimming pared 7 bases from V and 0 bases from J, leaving 9 bases between. This CDR3 is 13 amino acids long. CDR3 protein: CASTTQLNTEAFF. CDR3 bases: TGTGCCAGCACCACACAACTGAACACTGAAGCTTTCTTT.